These 16 T cell receptor beta chains came from one sample sequenced in a study of blood T cells in healthy people across ages. Combining a sample-barcoded 5' primer with a J-beta primer mix, a second PCR ran for roughly 7 to 11 cycles. TCRdb fed the 5' RACE reads into MiXCR, producing one record per CDR3 protein. The sample shows about 1,600,000 distinct CDR3 sequences, around 42% of them seen only once. The sequenced sample consisted of blood. These receptors were obtained from a young woman in good health.

The CDR3 bases are TGCAGTGCTCTCTCTAGCGGGGTAAACGGGGAGCTGTTTTTT. Translation gives CSALSSGVNGELFF. J is TRBJ2-2 and V is TRBV20-1, with TRBD2 matching 9 bases. This CDR3 region has 14 residues. The germline gives CDR1 DFQATT, CDR2 SNEGSKA (reference sequence). Germline trimming cut 5 bases from V and 7 bases from J; bases unmatched to any gene: 8.

This clonotype was recorded a few times. The chain uses TRBV7-2 and TRBJ2-7; the match to TRBD2 covers 9 bases. The J segment lost 2 bases and the V segment lost 5 bases, leaving 10 bases of the junction unmatched. Germline CDR1 is SGHTA and CDR2 is FQGNSA. The CDR3 has 16 residues. The CDR3 spells CASSQAASGTTYEQYF. The CDR3 coding sequence is TGTGCCAGCAGCCAAGCAGCTAGCGGGACCACCTACGAGCAGTACTTC.

This clonotype was counted only a few times. This sequence joins TRBV4-1 and TRBJ2-5, with TRBD1 identical over 7 bases. The better agreement between TRBJ2-7 and the DNA end casts doubt on the J call. The CDR3 loop spans 17 amino acids. The germline V gene encodes CDR1 MGHRA and CDR2 YSYEKL. The CDR3 DNA reads as TGCGCCAGCAGCCAAGACAGAGGGGGCTTTGGAATAGACGAGCAGTACTTC. Its translation: CASSQDRGGFGIDEQYF.

This clonotype was recorded a few times. This rearrangement joins TRBV11-2 to TRBJ2-7; D tentatively fits TRBD1 or TRBD2 (5 bases each). The germline CDR1 and CDR2 sequences are SGHAT and FQNNGV. The V and J ends lost 5 bases and 1 base respectively, with 15 bases between them. This CDR3 contains 15 residues. The CDR3 bases are TGTGCCAGCAGCAAGCCAGGGACCCTTTCCTACGAGCAGTACTTC. Amino acid sequence: CASSKPGTLSYEQYF.

V and J are TRBV5-1 and TRBJ1-2, with D possibly matching TRBD1 (5 bases). V lost 0 bases to trimming and J lost 7 bases, with 13 bases between them. The CDR3 has 14 residues. From germline, CDR1 is SGHRS and CDR2 YFSETQ. The CDR3 here is CASSLEPLQGGYTF. DNA of the CDR3: TGCGCCAGCAGCTTGGAGCCCCTCCAGGGTGGCTACACCTTC.

This clonotype turned up a few times. The genes are TRBV4-1 and TRBJ1-1; weak D call: TRBD1 (5 bases). This CDR3 spans 17 amino acids. CDR1 is MGHRA and CDR2 is YSYEKL in the germline V gene. The V end lost 1 base, the J end lost 0 bases, and 15 bases lay between the germline ends. For the CDR3, the DNA is TGCGCCAGCAGCCAAGGGGGCCGGATCCTTATGAACACTGAAGCTTTCTTT. Its protein is CASSQGGRILMNTEAFF.

This clonotype was observed a handful of times. The chain is built from TRBV20-1 and TRBJ1-6, with D possibly TRBD1 on 6 matching bases. V was trimmed by 4 bases and J by 7 bases, leaving 14 bases between them. The CDR3 consists of 14 residues. Germline V gives CDR1 DFQATT, CDR2 SNEGSKA (reference sequence). CDR3: CSAKMDGGNSPLHF. CDR3 sequence (DNA): TGCAGTGCTAAGATGGACGGGGGCAATTCACCCCTCCACTTT.

CDR3 protein: CASREQGSQETQYF. CDR3 sequence (DNA): TGTGCCAGCAGAGAACAGGGGTCCCAAGAGACCCAGTACTTC. The chain joins TRBV6-1 to TRBJ2-5; 7 bases agree with TRBD1. V lost 6 bases to trimming and J lost 1 base; unmatched junction nucleotides: 5. This CDR3 has 14 amino acids. Germline-derived CDR1 and CDR2 are MNHNS and SASEGT.

The chain joins TRBV7-9 to TRBJ2-2, with TRBD1 matching over 9 bases. This CDR3 region has 16 residues. Trimming removed 5 bases from V and 0 bases from J; junction bases left unmatched: 4. The V gene's germline CDR1 is SEHNR and CDR2 FQNEAQ (reference sequence). The chain's CDR3 is CASSRQGEANTGELFF. CDR3 coding DNA: TGTGCCAGCAGCAGACAGGGGGAGGCGAACACCGGGGAGCTGTTTTTT. The full variable domain, with the rest looked up from reference TRBV7-9 and TRBJ2-2, is DTGVSQNPRHKITKRGQNVTFRCDPISEHNRLYWYRQTLGQGPEFLTYFQNEAQLEKSRLLSDRFSAERPKGSFSTLEIQRTEQGDSAMYLCASSRQGEANTGELFFGEGSRLTVL.

This clonotype was found a few times. The chain carries TRBV7-2 and TRBJ2-7, with 8 bases aligning to TRBD2. Germline CDR1 reads SGHTA; CDR2 reads FQGNSA. V shed 5 bases, J shed 4 bases, and the junction held 7 bases outside the gene matches. CDR3 length equals 14 residues. CDR3 protein: CASSPKGLVYEQYF. CDR3 sequence (DNA): TGTGCCAGCAGCCCAAAGGGACTAGTATACGAGCAGTACTTC.

As for this clonotype: Given a much more abundant clone one base away, this may be a read error. This chain links TRBV28 with TRBJ2-1; D may correspond to TRBD1 or TRBD2 (5 bases each). Germline-derived CDR1 and CDR2 are MDHEN and SYDVKM. With 8 bases removed from V and 7 bases from J, the gap between germline ends came to 18 bases. The CDR3 length is 14 residues. The chain's CDR3 is CASCEGSRINEQFF. Here the CDR3 DNA reads TGTGCCAGCTGTGAGGGGTCACGAATTAATGAGCAGTTCTTC.

This rearrangement joins TRBV21-1 to TRBJ1-5; the table names TRBD1, a call not compared with the DNA. TRBV21-1 corresponds to a pseudogene. The CDR3 length is 17 residues. CDR3 loop: CASSKGQGPYSNQPQHF. In nucleotides, the CDR3 is TGTGCCAGCAGCAAGGGACAGGGACCATATAGCAATCAGCCCCAGCATTTT.

This chain connects TRBV2 to TRBJ2-7; D possibly corresponds to TRBD2 (5 bases). Germline V lookup: CDR1 SNHLY, CDR2 FYNNEI. CDR3 length equals 13 residues. Trimming removed 8 bases from V and 7 bases from J, with 18 bases in between. The CDR3 is CASQRNSYNEQYF. The CDR3 bases are TGTGCCAGCCAGCGGAACTCCTACAATGAGCAGTACTTC.

V usage is TRBV28 and J usage is TRBJ2-7; D could derive from TRBD1 or TRBD2 (7 bases each). There are 14 residues in the CDR3. Germline CDR1 reads MDHEN; CDR2 reads SYDVKM. The V and J ends lost 4 bases and 4 bases respectively, with 14 bases between them. The CDR3 reads CASSSGGGDYEQYF. CDR3 bases: TGTGCCAGCAGTTCAGGGGGGGGAGATTACGAGCAGTACTTC. The full variable domain, with the rest looked up from reference TRBV28 and TRBJ2-7, is DVKVTQSSRYLVKRTGEKVFLECVQDMDHENMFWYRQDPGLGLRLIYFSYDVKMKEKGDIPEGYSVSREKKERFSLILESASTNQTSMYLCASSSGGGDYEQYFGPGTRLTVT.

This clonotype has more than one count but fewer than ten. The gene calls are TRBV5-1 and TRBJ1-2; 9 nucleotides line up with TRBD1. The CDR3 loop spans 15 amino acids. Germline V CDR1 and CDR2: SGHRS, YFSETQ. J was trimmed by 7 bases and V by 0 bases; bases with no gene match: 7. The CDR3 DNA is TGCGCCAGCAGCTTGGAGGTGACAGGGGGTTCTGGCTACACCTTC. Its protein product is CASSLEVTGGSGYTF.

The V gene is TRBV28, the J gene TRBJ2-3, with D tentatively TRBD1 (6 bases). The CDR3 extends over 15 amino acids. Germline loops: CDR1 MDHEN, CDR2 SYDVKM. The ends were cut back, 5 bases at V and 3 bases at J, with 15 bases in the middle. CDR3 sequence (DNA): TGTGCCAGCAGTCCCACAGGGTTCTGGACAGATACGCAGTATTTT. This encodes CASSPTGFWTDTQYF.